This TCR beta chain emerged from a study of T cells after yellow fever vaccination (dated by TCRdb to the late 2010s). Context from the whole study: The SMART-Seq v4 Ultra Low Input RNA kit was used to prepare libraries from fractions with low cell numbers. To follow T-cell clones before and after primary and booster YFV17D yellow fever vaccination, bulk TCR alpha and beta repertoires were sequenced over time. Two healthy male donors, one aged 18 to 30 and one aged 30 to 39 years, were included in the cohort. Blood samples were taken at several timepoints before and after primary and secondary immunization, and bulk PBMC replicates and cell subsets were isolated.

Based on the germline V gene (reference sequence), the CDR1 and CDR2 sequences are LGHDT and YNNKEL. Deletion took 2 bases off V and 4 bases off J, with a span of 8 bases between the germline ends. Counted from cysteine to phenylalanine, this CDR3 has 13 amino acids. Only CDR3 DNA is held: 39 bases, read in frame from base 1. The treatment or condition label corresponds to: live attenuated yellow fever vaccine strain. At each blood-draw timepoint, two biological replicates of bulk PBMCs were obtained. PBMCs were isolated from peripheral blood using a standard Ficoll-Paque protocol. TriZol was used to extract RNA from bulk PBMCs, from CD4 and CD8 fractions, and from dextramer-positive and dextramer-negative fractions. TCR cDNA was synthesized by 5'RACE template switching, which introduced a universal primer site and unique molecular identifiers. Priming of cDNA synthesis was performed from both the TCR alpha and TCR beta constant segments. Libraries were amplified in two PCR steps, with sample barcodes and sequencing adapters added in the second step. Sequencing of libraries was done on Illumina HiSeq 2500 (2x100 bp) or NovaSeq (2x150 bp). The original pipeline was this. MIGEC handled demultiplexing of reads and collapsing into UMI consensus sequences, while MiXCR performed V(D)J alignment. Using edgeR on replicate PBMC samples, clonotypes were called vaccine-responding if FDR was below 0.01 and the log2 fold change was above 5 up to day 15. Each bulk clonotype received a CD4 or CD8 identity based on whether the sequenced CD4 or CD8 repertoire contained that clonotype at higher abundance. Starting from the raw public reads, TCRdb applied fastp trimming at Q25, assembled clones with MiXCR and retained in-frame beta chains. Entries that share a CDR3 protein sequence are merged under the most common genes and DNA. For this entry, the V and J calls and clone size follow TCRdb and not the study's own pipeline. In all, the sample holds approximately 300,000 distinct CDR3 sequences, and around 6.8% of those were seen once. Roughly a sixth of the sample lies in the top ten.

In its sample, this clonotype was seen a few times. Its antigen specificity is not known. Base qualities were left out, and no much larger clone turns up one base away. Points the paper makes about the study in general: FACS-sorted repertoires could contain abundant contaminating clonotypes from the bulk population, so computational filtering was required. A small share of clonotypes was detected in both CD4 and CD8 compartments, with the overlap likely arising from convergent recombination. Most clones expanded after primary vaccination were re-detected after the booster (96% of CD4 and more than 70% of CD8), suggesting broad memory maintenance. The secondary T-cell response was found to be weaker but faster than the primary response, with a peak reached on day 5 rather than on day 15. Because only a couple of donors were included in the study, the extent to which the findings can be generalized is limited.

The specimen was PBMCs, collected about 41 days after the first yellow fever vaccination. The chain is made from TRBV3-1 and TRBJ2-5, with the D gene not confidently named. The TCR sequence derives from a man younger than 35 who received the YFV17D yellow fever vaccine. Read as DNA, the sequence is TGTGCCAGCAGCCAAAGTGATGGAGAGACCCAGTACTTC. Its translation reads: CASSQSDGETQYF.